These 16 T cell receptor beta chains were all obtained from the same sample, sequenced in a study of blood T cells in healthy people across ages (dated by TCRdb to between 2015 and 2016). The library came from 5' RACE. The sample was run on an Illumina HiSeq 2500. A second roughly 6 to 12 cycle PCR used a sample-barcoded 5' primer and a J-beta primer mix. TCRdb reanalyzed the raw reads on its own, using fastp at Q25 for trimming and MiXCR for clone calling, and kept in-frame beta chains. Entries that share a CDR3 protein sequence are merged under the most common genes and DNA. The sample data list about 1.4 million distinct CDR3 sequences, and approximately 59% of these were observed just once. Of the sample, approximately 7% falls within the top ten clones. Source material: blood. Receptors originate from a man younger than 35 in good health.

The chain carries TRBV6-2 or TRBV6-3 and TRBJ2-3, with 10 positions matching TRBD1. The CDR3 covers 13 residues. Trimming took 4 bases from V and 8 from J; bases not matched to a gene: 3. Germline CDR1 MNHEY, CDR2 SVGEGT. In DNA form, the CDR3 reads TGTGCCAGCAGTTCGACAGGGGGCGGTACGCAGTATTTT. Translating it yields CASSSTGGGTQYF.

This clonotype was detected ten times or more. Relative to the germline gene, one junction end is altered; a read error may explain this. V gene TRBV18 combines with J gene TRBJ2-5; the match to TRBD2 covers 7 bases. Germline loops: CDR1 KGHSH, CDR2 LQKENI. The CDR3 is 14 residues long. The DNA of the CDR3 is TGCGCCAGCAGCCCACGACTAGCCGAAGAGACCCAGTACTTC. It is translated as CASSPRLAEETQYF.

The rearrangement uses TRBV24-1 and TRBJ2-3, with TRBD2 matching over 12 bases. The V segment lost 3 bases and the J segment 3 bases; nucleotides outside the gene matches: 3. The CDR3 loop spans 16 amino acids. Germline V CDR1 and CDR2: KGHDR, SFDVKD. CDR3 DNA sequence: TGTGCCACCAGTGATCCCGGACTAGCGGGGACAGATACGCAGTATTTT. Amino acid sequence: CATSDPGLAGTDTQYF.

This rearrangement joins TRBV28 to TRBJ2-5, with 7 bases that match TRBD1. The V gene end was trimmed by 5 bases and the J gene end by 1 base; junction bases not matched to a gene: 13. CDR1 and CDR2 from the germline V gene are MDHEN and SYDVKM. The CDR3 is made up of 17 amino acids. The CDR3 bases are TGTGCCAGCAGTCCAACCGTAAAGACAGGGACCCAAGAGACCCAGTACTTC. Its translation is CASSPTVKTGTQETQYF.

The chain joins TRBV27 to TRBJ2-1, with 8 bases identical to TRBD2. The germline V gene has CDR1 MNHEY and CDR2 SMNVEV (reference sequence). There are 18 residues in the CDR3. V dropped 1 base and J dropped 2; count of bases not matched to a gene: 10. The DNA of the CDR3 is TGTGCCAGCAGTTTATTGGAAAGCGGGGGCCCAGCCTACAATGAGCAGTTCTTC. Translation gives CASSLLESGGPAYNEQFF.

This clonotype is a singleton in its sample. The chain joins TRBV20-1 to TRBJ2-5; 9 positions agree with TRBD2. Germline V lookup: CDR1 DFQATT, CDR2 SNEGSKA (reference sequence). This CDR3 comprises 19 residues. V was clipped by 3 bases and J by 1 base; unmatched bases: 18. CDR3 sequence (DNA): TGCAGTGCTAGGAGGGTGGCTGCTAGCGGGGCCCTCCCCCAAGAGACCCAGTACTTC. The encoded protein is CSARRVAASGALPQETQYF.

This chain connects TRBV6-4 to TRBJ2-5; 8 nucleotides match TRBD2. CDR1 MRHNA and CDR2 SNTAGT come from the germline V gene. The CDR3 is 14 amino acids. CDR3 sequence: CARAVRRGAETQYF. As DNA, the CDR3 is TGTGCGAGAGCCGTCCGGCGGGGGGCAGAGACCCAGTACTTC.

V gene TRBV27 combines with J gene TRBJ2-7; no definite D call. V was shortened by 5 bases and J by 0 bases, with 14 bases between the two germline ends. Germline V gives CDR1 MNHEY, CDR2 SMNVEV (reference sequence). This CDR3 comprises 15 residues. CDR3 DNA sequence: TGTGCCAGCAGTCCCGGCCCCACTCTCTCCTACGAGCAGTACTTC. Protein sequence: CASSPGPTLSYEQYF.

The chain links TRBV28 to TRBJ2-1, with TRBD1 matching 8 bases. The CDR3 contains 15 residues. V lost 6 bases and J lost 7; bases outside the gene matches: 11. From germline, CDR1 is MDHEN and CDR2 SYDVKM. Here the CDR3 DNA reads TGTGCCAGCAGCCCCGGGCAGGGGGCTTTAAATGAGCAGTTCTTC. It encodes CASSPGQGALNEQFF.

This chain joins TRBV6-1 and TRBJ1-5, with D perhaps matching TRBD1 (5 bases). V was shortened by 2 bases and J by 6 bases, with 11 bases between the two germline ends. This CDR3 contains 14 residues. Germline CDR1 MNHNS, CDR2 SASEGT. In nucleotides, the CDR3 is TGTGCCAGCAGTGAATTGGGGGTAGGTCAGCCCCAGCATTTT. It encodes CASSELGVGQPQHF.

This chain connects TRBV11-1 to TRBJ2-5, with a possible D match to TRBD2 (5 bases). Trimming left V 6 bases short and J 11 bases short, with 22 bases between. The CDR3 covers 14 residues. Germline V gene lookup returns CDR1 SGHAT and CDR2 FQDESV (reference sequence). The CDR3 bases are TGTGCCAGCAGTGAGAAGAGGGAGCTGGAAGAGCAGTACTTC. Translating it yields CASSEKRELEEQYF. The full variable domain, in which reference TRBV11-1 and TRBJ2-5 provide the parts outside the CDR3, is EAEVAQSPRYKITEKSQAVAFWCDPISGHATLYWYRQILGQGPELLVQFQDESVVDDSQLPKDRFSAERLKGVDSTLKIQPAELGDSAMYLCASSEKRELEEQYFGPGTRLLVL.

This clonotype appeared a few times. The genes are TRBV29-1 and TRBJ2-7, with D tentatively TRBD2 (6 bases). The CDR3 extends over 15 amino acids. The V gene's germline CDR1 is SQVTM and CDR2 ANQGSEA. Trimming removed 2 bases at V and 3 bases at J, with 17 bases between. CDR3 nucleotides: TGCAGCGTTGAAAGATGGGCCGGGAGCGGCTACGAGCAGTACTTC. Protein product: CSVERWAGSGYEQYF.

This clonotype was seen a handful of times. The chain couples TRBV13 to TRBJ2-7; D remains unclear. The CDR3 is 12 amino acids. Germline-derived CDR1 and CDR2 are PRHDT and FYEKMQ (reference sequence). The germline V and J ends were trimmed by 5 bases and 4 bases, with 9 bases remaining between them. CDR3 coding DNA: TGTGCCAGCAGCGGACGGCGATACGAGCAGTACTTC. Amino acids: CASSGRRYEQYF. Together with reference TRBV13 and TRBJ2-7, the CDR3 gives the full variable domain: AAGVIQSPRHLIKEKRETATLKCYPIPRHDTVYWYQQGPGQDPQFLISFYEKMQSDKGSIPDRFSAQQFSDYHSELNMSSLELGDSALYFCASSGRRYEQYFGPGTRLTVT.

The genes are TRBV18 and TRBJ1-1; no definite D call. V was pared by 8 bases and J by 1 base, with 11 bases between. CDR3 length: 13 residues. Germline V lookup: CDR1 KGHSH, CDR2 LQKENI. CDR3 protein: CASTQTTNTEAFF. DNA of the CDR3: TGTGCCAGCACGCAGACTACGAACACTGAAGCTTTCTTT.

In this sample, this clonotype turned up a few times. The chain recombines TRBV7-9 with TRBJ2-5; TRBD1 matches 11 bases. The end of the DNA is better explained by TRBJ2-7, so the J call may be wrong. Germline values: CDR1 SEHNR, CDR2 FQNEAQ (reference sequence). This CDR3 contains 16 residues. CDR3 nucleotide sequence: TGTGCCAGCAGCTTTTGGAAAACGGGACAGGGGGACGAGCAGTACTTC. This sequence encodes CASSFWKTGQGDEQYF.

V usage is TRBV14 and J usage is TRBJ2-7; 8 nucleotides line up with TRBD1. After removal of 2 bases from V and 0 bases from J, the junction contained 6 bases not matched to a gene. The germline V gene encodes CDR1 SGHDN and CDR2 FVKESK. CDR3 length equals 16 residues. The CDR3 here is CASSQLRGPSSYEQYF. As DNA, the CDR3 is TGTGCCAGCAGCCAACTCAGGGGGCCTAGCTCCTACGAGCAGTACTTC.